A single sample is the source of the 7 T cell receptor beta chains below, sequenced in a study of CD8 T cells in Susac syndrome. RNA, at about 0.5 to 1 ug, was reverse transcribed with random hexamers. TCRdb reanalysed the immunoSEQ multiplex PCR reads using MiXCR and keeps one entry per CDR3 protein. The table records 210,000 or so distinct CDR3 sequences, approximately 94% of them present only once. Sequencing was performed on CD4+ T cells from PBMCs. Every receptor here comes from a human donor with Susac syndrome.

This chain uses TRBV20-1 with TRBJ2-1; 8 bases align to TRBD2. The length of the CDR3 is 13 residues. V shed 7 bases and J 4 bases; nucleotides not matched to a gene: 6. The germline V gene has CDR1 DFQATT and CDR2 SNEGSKA (reference sequence). CDR3 DNA: TGCAGTGTGGGTGGACTAGCTTACAATGAGCAGTTCTTC. The encoded protein is CSVGGLAYNEQFF.

This clonotype was picked up one time. The V call is TRBV4-1, the J call TRBJ2-7; TRBD1 or TRBD2 may be the D gene (6 bases each). The germline gives CDR1 MGHRA, CDR2 YSYEKL. The V end lost 0 bases, the J end lost 2 bases, and 17 bases lay between the germline ends. The CDR3 contains 17 residues. The CDR3 reads CASSQEAAEGDPYEQYF. CDR3 sequence (DNA): TGCGCCAGCAGCCAAGAGGCTGCGGAGGGGGACCCCTACGAGCAGTACTTC.

V is TRBV30 and J is TRBJ2-7; a weak D match, TRBD1 (5 bases). This CDR3 spans 12 amino acids. V was pared by 5 bases and J by 6 bases, with 14 bases between. Germline values: CDR1 GTSNPN, CDR2 SVGIG (reference sequence). DNA for the CDR3: TGTGCCTGGGCCCTAGGGGTTGGCGAGCAGTACTTC. Protein: CAWALGVGEQYF.

The V call is TRBV28, the J call TRBJ1-5, with TRBD1 as a possible D gene (6 bases). The V gene lost 6 bases and the J gene lost 3 bases, with 12 bases spanning the gap. CDR1 MDHEN and CDR2 SYDVKM come from the germline V gene. The CDR3 is made up of 14 amino acids. The CDR3 region is CASSFGQYNQPQHF. In nucleotides, the CDR3 is TGTGCCAGCAGCTTCGGACAGTACAATCAGCCCCAGCATTTT.

This clonotype came up a few times. The genes are TRBV7-9 and TRBJ1-2; D ambiguous. This CDR3 is 13 amino acids long. Trimming removed 1 base from V and 8 bases from J, with 11 bases in between. CDR1 and CDR2 from the germline V gene are SEHNR and FQNEAQ (reference sequence). In DNA form, the CDR3 reads TGTGCCAGCAGCTTAGGGCCGCCGGGAGGCTACACCTTC. This codes for CASSLGPPGGYTF.

This clonotype was observed a single time. The chain joins TRBV5-1 to TRBJ1-2; tentative D call: TRBD1 (5 bases). V lost 1 base, J lost 7 bases, and 17 bases lay in between. The V gene's germline CDR1 is SGHRS and CDR2 YFSETQ. This CDR3 is 15 amino acids long. This CDR3 is CASSLQTGTLGGYTF. The CDR3 nucleotides are TGCGCCAGCAGCTTGCAAACCGGGACTTTGGGTGGCTACACCTTC.

The chain combines TRBV30 with TRBJ1-6, with D hard to call. The CDR3 has 16 residues. The germline V gene has CDR1 GTSNPN and CDR2 SVGIG (reference sequence). The V end was cut by 0 bases, the J end by 9 bases, with 18 bases between. This CDR3 is CAWSVLKGVLGSPLHF. CDR3 in DNA: TGTGCCTGGAGTGTACTTAAGGGAGTACTAGGTTCACCCCTCCACTTT.